These 14 T cell receptor beta chains came from one sample sequenced in a study of T cells in Graves' hyperthyroidism and ophthalmopathy. The source material, RNA transcripts, was used to amplify TCR beta CDR3 regions. Carried out on the TCR CDR3, a first-round RT-PCR used the HTBI primer set. One entry per CDR3 protein results from TCRdb running MiXCR on the multiplex PCR reads. The sample comprises some 370,000 distinct CDR3 sequences, around 15% of which are singletons, and 25% to 30% rests with the top ten. Sample: blood. The receptors stem from a man aged 45 to 65 with Graves' ophthalmopathy.

In its sample, this clonotype was seen a few times. One end of the junction does not line up with germline, which may come from a read error. The V call is TRBV30, the J call TRBJ1-2; D perhaps matches TRBD1 (5 bases). Looked up from germline, CDR1 is GTSNPN and CDR2 is SVGIG (reference sequence). The CDR3 is made up of 13 amino acids. The CDR3 loop is CAWTLQGAFGYIF. The CDR3 bases are TGTGCCTGGACTCTTCAAGGGGCCTTTGGCTACATCTTC.

Of note for this clonotype: A junction end diverges from the germline sequence, so it may reflect a read error. This CDR3 is CASSHRGGETQCF. The CDR3 region has the DNA TGCGCCAGCAGCCATAGGGGGGGAGAGACCCAGTGCTTC. This rearrangement joins TRBV4-1 to TRBJ2-5; D is perhaps TRBD2 (7 bases). The CDR3 loop spans 13 amino acids. Germline V gene data show CDR1 as MGHRA and CDR2 as YSYEKL.

This clonotype was seen ten or more times. The chain joins TRBV11-3 to TRBJ2-7, with 11 bases matching TRBD2. Germline loops: CDR1 SGHNT, CDR2 YENEEA. CDR3 size: 14 residues. Losses at the gene ends were 5 bases for V and 2 bases for J; bases not matched to a gene: 2. DNA of the CDR3: TGTGCCAGCAGCCAGGGACTAGCGGCCTACGAGCAGTACTTC. Translation: CASSQGLAAYEQYF.

This clonotype has a count of ten or more. This chain joins TRBV7-8 and TRBJ2-1; maybe TRBD2 (5 bases). Germline CDR1 reads SGHVS; CDR2 reads FQNEAQ. V lost 5 bases and J lost 0, with 11 bases in between. This CDR3 has 15 amino acids. The CDR3 sequence: CASSAHGSSYNEQFF. Written as DNA, the CDR3 is TGTGCCAGCAGCGCTCATGGGAGCTCCTACAATGAGCAGTTCTTC.

This chain uses TRBV25-1 with TRBJ1-1, with a possible D match to TRBD1 (6 bases). V lost 0 bases to trimming and J lost 1 base, with 9 bases between them. The V gene's germline CDR1 is MGHDK and CDR2 SYGVNS. This CDR3 spans 15 amino acids. DNA of the CDR3: TGTGCCAGCAGTGAATATTTGGGACAGAACACTGAAGCTTTCTTT. Residues: CASSEYLGQNTEAFF.

A note on this clonotype: Being one base from a much bigger clone, this may be a read error. This chain joins TRBV11-2 and TRBJ2-1; 8 bases line up with TRBD1. This CDR3 spans 15 amino acids. Unmatched junction bases numbered 8, after V lost 3 bases and J lost 7 bases. In germline, CDR1 is SGHAT, CDR2 FQNNGV. The DNA for the CDR3 is TGTGCCAGCAGCTTTGCGCAGGGGGCAAGGAATGAGCAGTTCTTC. Translating gives CASSFAQGARNEQFF. Filled out from reference TRBV11-2 and TRBJ2-1, the complete variable domain reads EAGVAQSPRYKIIEKRQSVAFWCNPISGHATLYWYQQILGQGPKLLIQFQNNGVVDDSQLPKDRFSAERLKGVDSTLKIQPAKLEDSAVYLCASSFAQGARNEQFFGPGTRLTVL.

This clonotype was counted only a few times. The chain recombines TRBV29-1 with TRBJ2-3; D gene unclear. V shed 4 bases and J shed 9 bases, with 8 bases lying between them. In germline, CDR1 is SQVTM, CDR2 ANQGSEA. The CDR3 has 10 residues. In nucleotides, the CDR3 is TGCAGCGTTGCGATTGACACGCAGTATTTT. Translated, it gives CSVAIDTQYF.

The sample holds many counts of this clonotype. The genes are TRBV30 and TRBJ1-3, with no clear D. The V gene lost 5 bases and the J gene lost 2 bases, with 4 bases spanning the gap. The CDR3 spans 11 residues. The germline gives CDR1 GTSNPN, CDR2 SVGIG (reference sequence). The CDR3 is CAWGPGNTIYF. CDR3 nucleotide sequence: TGTGCCTGGGGACCTGGAAACACCATATATTTT.

Ten or more counts support this clonotype. The chain recombines TRBV12-3 or TRBV12-4 with TRBJ2-3; D is tentatively TRBD1 or TRBD2 (6 bases each). This CDR3 region has 15 residues. V lost 6 bases, J lost 5 bases, and 18 bases lay in between. CDR3 sequence (DNA): TGTGCCAGCAGCCAACCCACGGGGGCAGAAGATACGCAGTATTTT. The encoded protein is CASSQPTGAEDTQYF.

This clonotype has just a few counts. The V call is TRBV15, the J call TRBJ1-1; the match to TRBD1 covers 10 bases. Germline CDR1 and CDR2: LNHNV and YYDKDF (reference sequence). This CDR3 comprises 14 residues. Unmatched junction bases numbered 4, after V lost 5 bases and J lost 4 bases. The CDR3 reads CATSWTGGGTEAFF. The CDR3 DNA follows: TGTGCCACCAGCTGGACAGGGGGTGGCACTGAAGCTTTCTTT.

This clonotype showed up just a few times. V and J are TRBV5-8 and TRBJ2-5, with 13 bases lining up with TRBD2. Germline V gene lookup returns CDR1 SGHTS and CDR2 YDEGEE. The ends lost 2 bases at V and 3 bases at J; junction bases unmatched: 1. The CDR3 sequence is 15 residues long. The CDR3 region is CASSLLAGGEETQYF. The CDR3 nucleotides read TGTGCCAGCAGCTTACTAGCGGGAGGGGAAGAGACCCAGTACTTC.

The chain combines TRBV6-1 with TRBJ1-1, with D perhaps TRBD1 (6 bases). This CDR3 is built from 13 residues. Trimming pared 9 bases from V and 0 bases from J, leaving 11 bases between. Germline V gene data show CDR1 as MNHNS and CDR2 as SASEGT. In DNA, the CDR3 is TGTGCCAGTGTCGGGGGGCTGAACACTGAAGCTTTCTTT. Its translation is CASVGGLNTEAFF.

This clonotype was found many times. This CDR3 is CATSRERLNNEQFF. Here the CDR3 DNA reads TGTGCCACCAGCAGAGAGCGCTTGAACAATGAGCAGTTCTTC. The genes are TRBV15 and TRBJ2-1, with D unclear. Trimming shortened V by 0 bases and J by 5 bases, and 8 bases separated the two germline ends. Germline V gives CDR1 LNHNV, CDR2 YYDKDF (reference sequence). This CDR3 is 14 amino acids long.

The table lists this clonotype with a few counts. The chain uses TRBV19 and TRBJ2-1, with TRBD1 matching 9 bases. Germline CDR1 and CDR2: LNHDA and SQIVND (reference sequence). The CDR3 length is 14 residues. Trimming cost V 8 bases and J 6 bases; bases outside gene matches: 8. DNA of the CDR3: TGTGCCAGTTGCCGGGACAGGGTGGGCAATGAGCAGTTCTTC. Translated, it gives CASCRDRVGNEQFF.